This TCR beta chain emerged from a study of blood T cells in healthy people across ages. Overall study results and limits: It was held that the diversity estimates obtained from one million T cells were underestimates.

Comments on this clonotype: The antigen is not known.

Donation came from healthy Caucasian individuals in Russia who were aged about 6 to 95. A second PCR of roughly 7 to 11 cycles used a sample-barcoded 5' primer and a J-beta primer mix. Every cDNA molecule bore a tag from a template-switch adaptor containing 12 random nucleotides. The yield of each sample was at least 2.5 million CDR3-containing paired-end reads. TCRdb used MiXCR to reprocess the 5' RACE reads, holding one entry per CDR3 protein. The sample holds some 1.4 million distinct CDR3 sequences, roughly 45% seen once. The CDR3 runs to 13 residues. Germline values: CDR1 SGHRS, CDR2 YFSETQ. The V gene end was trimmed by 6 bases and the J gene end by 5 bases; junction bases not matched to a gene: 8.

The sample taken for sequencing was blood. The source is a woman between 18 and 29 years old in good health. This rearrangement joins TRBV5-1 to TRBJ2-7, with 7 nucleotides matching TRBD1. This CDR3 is CASNPTGTNEQYF. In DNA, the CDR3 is TGCGCCAGCAACCCGACAGGGACCAACGAGCAGTACTTC.